Sequencing of this TCR beta chain was carried out in a study of cytomegalovirus exposure and HLA in healthy donors. Primers included in the PCR were 60 Vbeta and 13 Jbeta primers. The data were produced by immunoSEQ multiplex PCR, yet TCRdb's version contains in-frame clones alone and is incomplete. The sample includes around 160,000 clones, approximately 85% of them seen just once. CDR3 length: 13 amino acids. Germline loops: CDR1 MNHNY, CDR2 SVGAGI (reference sequence). Deletions cut 5 bases from V and 4 bases from J, with 11 bases between. This chain joins TRBV6-6 and TRBJ1-2; D unresolved. The clonotype was recovered from a man between 18 and 29 years old in good health and CMV-seropositive. Sequenced material: PBMCs. The DNA for the CDR3 is TGTGCCAGCAGTCCCTTTCTAACCTATGGCTACACCTTC. Translating it yields CASSPFLTYGYTF.